These T cell receptor beta chains were read from a single sample in a study of blood T cell repertoires in COVID-19. The data were produced by immunoSEQ multiplex PCR, yet TCRdb's version contains in-frame clones alone and is incomplete. The data show some 220,000 clones, 60% to 85% seen once. Sequences were obtained from peripheral blood. These receptors were taken from a woman between 65 and 79 years old with acute or convalescent COVID-19. Each CDR3 is given with its conserved first and last residue. The order of the fields is D gene, clone size, J gene, V gene, CDR3 DNA, CDR3 protein. A D gene is named only where the DNA matches it firmly. Size values are once, few and many counts, or a class for expanded clones, and some rows have none.

-	-	TRBJ1-3	TRBV14	TGTGCCAGCAGCCAAGACCGTCTGGGGAGAGGAAACACCATATATTTT	CASSQDRLGRGNTIYF
-	-	TRBJ2-1	TRBV6-1	TGTGCCAGCAGTGGAGCCGTCGGGTCCTACAATGAGCAGTTCTTC	CASSGAVGSYNEQFF
-	-	TRBJ2-3	TRBV7-2	TGTGCCAGCAGCTTAGACCGCTGGGAGGATACGCAGTATTTT	CASSLDRWEDTQYF
-	-	TRBJ2-3	TRBV12-5	TGTGCTAGTGGTTCCACCGGGTCCACAGATACGCAGTATTTT	CASGSTGSTDTQYF
-	-	TRBJ1-6	TRBV7-4	TGTGCCAGCAGCTGCGGGATGGAGACAAGTAATTCACCCCTCCACTTT	CASSCGMETSNSPLHF
TRBD1	-	TRBJ2-1	TRBV5-1	TGCGCCAGCAGCGAACAGGGGGCCGCCTACAATGAGCAGTTCTTC	CASSEQGAAYNEQFF
-	-	TRBJ1-6	TRBV21-1	TGTGCCAGCAGCCCTCGGAGCTCCCATAATTCACCCCTCCACTTT	CASSPRSSHNSPLHF
TRBD1	once	TRBJ1-2	TRBV20-1	TGCAGTTCATGGACAGGGGGTGGCTACACCTTC	CSSWTGGGYTF
TRBD2	-	TRBJ2-1	TRBV10-1	TGCGCCAGCAGTGCGGCTAGCGGGAATTGGGAGCAGTTCTTC	CASSAASGNWEQFF
TRBD2	-	TRBJ2-3	TRBV7-9	TGTGCCAGCAGCTTAGCGCGAGGGCGGGGGAGCACAGATACGCAGTATTTT	CASSLARGRGSTDTQYF
-	-	TRBJ1-1	TRBV9	TGTGCCAGCAGCGAGACCGGGAATAGAGCTGAAGCTTTCTTT	CASSETGNRAEAFF
-	-	TRBJ2-7	TRBV7-2	TGTGCCAGCAGCCGGGACACCTTCTCCTACGAGCAGTACTTC	CASSRDTFSYEQYF
-	-	TRBJ1-4	TRBV5-1	TGCGCCAGCGGAGCATTTCCGGGAGAAAAACTGTTTTTT	CASGAFPGEKLFF
TRBD2	-	TRBJ2-5	TRBV30	TGTGCCTGGCGCCGGCGGGGGGGGGAGACCCAGTACTTC	CAWRRRGGETQYF
TRBD2	-	TRBJ2-1	TRBV27	TGTGCCAGCAGTGGACTAGCGGGGATGAGCTCCTACAATGAGCAGTTCTTC	CASSGLAGMSSYNEQFF
-	-	TRBJ2-3	TRBV18	TGTGCCAGCTCACCAGGCGATACGCAGTATTTT	CASSPGDTQYF
TRBD2	-	TRBJ2-1	TRBV27	TGTGCCAGCAGTACACGGACTAGCGGGAGCTACAATGAGCAGTTCTTC	CASSTRTSGSYNEQFF
TRBD1	-	TRBJ1-2	TRBV25-1	TGTGCCAGCCAAGGGGGCGCAAGCTATGGCTACACCTTC	CASQGGASYGYTF
TRBD2	-	TRBJ2-2	TRBV10-3	TGTGCCATCAGGGCGACTAGCGGGGAGAACACCGGGGAGCTGTTTTTT	CAIRATSGENTGELFF
TRBD1	-	TRBJ1-5	TRBV5-1	TGCGCCAGCAGCTTGGCAGGGGGCGGTCAGCCCCAGCATTTT	CASSLAGGGQPQHF
TRBD1	-	TRBJ1-2	TRBV9	TGTGCCAGCAGCGCCCAGACAGGGTACAGCTATGGCTACACCTTC	CASSAQTGYSYGYTF
-	-	TRBJ1-4	TRBV7-2	TGTGCCAGCAGCTTCGATGGGAGGCTAGACGAAAAACTGTTTTTT	CASSFDGRLDEKLFF
-	-	TRBJ2-2	TRBV7-3	TGTGCCAGCAGCCCCGGGACCGGGGAGCTGTTTTTT	CASSPGTGELFF
-	-	TRBJ1-1	TRBV5-4	TGTGCCAGCAGCTTGGGGCAGGGTAGGGACACTGAAGCTTTCTTT	CASSLGQGRDTEAFF
TRBD2	-	TRBJ2-3	TRBV19	TGTGCCAGTAGCGGGGGGGCTCAAGATACGCAGTATTTT	CASSGGAQDTQYF
-	once	TRBJ1-1	TRBV3-1/TRBV3-2	TGTGCCAGCAGCCAACTATCGGTTCCGGCTGAAGCTTTCTTT	CASSQLSVPAEAFF
-	-	TRBJ2-2	TRBV10-3	TGTGCCATCAGTGAGGGGCGGGAGCTGTTTTTT	CAISEGRELFF
-	-	TRBJ1-2	TRBV11-2	TGTGCCAGCAGCTTAGTACATAACTATGGCTACACCTTC	CASSLVHNYGYTF
TRBD2	-	TRBJ2-5	TRBV29-1	TGCAGCGCCTTAGCGGGGGGAGGGTCCAAAGAGACCCAGTACTTC	CSALAGGGSKETQYF
TRBD1	-	TRBJ1-6	TRBV7-8	TGTGCCAGCAGCTTACCGACAGGGGGTATGAATTCACCCCTCCACTTT	CASSLPTGGMNSPLHF
-	-	TRBJ1-2	TRBV7-9	TGTGCCAGCAGCACCCGGGACACCCCGTGGATTATCACCTTC	CASSTRDTPWIITF
-	-	TRBJ2-5	TRBV11-2	TGTGCCAGCAGCCCACAGGGAGTTCGGGAGACCCAGTACTTC	CASSPQGVRETQYF
TRBD2	-	TRBJ2-5	TRBV7-2	TGTGCCAGCAGCTTAGTTTCAGGAGCGGGGCAAGAGACCCAGTACTTC	CASSLVSGAGQETQYF
-	-	TRBJ1-2	TRBV7-9	TGTGCCAGCAGCTTGACAGGCCTCAACTATGGCTACACCTTC	CASSLTGLNYGYTF
TRBD1	-	TRBJ1-4	TRBV7-2	TGTGCCAGCAGCTTAGGGGGACAGAGGGATGAAAAACTGTTTTTT	CASSLGGQRDEKLFF
TRBD2	-	TRBJ2-5	TRBV28	TGTGCCAGCAGCCTAGCGGGGGGTGGAGAGACCCAGTACTTC	CASSLAGGGETQYF
TRBD2	-	TRBJ2-1	TRBV11-2	TGTGCCAGCAGCTTAGTGGTTGGGACTAGCGTCAATGAGCAGTTCTTC	CASSLVVGTSVNEQFF
TRBD1	-	TRBJ2-1	TRBV4-2	TGTGCCAGCAGCCAAGATACAGGGGGGAAGCAGTTCTTC	CASSQDTGGKQFF
-	-	TRBJ2-7	TRBV6-1	TGTGCCAGCAGTGATCCGAGACGGGGGGCGACGCAGTACTTC	CASSDPRRGATQYF
-	-	TRBJ2-7	TRBV6-1	TGTGCCAGCAGTGTCTTTTTGAGTGGGTCTAGCTCCTACGAGCAGTACTTC	CASSVFLSGSSSYEQYF
TRBD2	few	TRBJ2-5	TRBV19	TGTGCCAGTAGTACCAACCTAGCGGGGGGGCTTGAGACCCAGTACTTC	CASSTNLAGGLETQYF
TRBD1	once	TRBJ2-2	TRBV18	TGTGCCAGCTTGAACATGCCGGGACAGGGAGACGAAGGGGAGCTGTTTTTT	CASLNMPGQGDEGELFF
-	once	TRBJ1-5	TRBV6-2/TRBV6-3	TGTGCCAGCAGTTACGTTAAAGGGAGGAGCAATCAGCCCCAGCATTTT	CASSYVKGRSNQPQHF
-	-	TRBJ1-1	TRBV30	TGTGCCTGGAGGGAGACGAACACTGAAGCTTTCTTT	CAWRETNTEAFF
TRBD1	-	TRBJ1-2	TRBV12-5	TGTGCTAGTGGTTTGATATTGGGACAGGGAAGTAACTATGGCTACACCTTC	CASGLILGQGSNYGYTF
-	once	TRBJ2-1	TRBV11-2	TGTGCCAGCAGCCCCCTTACAGGGAAACATTACAATGAGCAGTTCTTC	CASSPLTGKHYNEQFF
-	-	TRBJ2-2	TRBV4-1	TGCGCCAGCAGCCAAGATTCAACTAGAAAAGGGGAGCTGTTTTTT	CASSQDSTRKGELFF
TRBD1	-	TRBJ2-6	TRBV6-1	TGTGCCAGCAGTGAAGGGAGAGTTAGGACAGGGGGAGCCGGGGCCAACGTCCTGACTTTC	CASSEGRVRTGGAGANVLTF
-	-	TRBJ2-5	TRBV5-1	TGCGCCAGCAGCTCCGGCAGAGGGCTGAAAGAAGAGACCCAGTACTTC	CASSSGRGLKEETQYF
-	-	TRBJ2-7	TRBV7-2	TGTGCCAGCAGCTCGTACTCAGGGGACGAGCAGTACTTC	CASSSYSGDEQYF
-	once	TRBJ2-3	TRBV20-1	TGCAGTGCTAGTTCCCCAGCGGTTTCTAGCACAGATACGCAGTATTTT	CSASSPAVSSTDTQYF
-	-	TRBJ2-1	TRBV5-4	TGTGCCAGCAGCCTCGACAGGAATGAGCAGTTCTTC	CASSLDRNEQFF
-	-	TRBJ2-4	TRBV6-5	TGTGCCAGCAATCGAGAAGGGGGGGACATTCAGTACTTC	CASNREGGDIQYF
-	-	TRBJ1-1	TRBV6-5	TGTGCCAGCAAGCGAGAGTTGAACACTGAAGCTTTCTTT	CASKRELNTEAFF